This T cell receptor (beta chain) was recorded in a study of T cell responses to AZD1222 COVID-19 vaccine. Study overall: Samples with a second dose at about 4 or about 12 weeks were pooled together.

Germline V gives CDR1 MDHEN, CDR2 SYDVKM. Trimming removed 7 bases from V and 1 base from J; junction bases left unmatched: 7. The CDR3 loop spans 15 amino acids. Remarks on this clone: Its antigen is still unknown.

Method: immunoSEQ multiplex PCR; TCRdb's copy keeps in-frame clones and lacks some. The top ten clones hold 5% to 5.5% of a sample with approximately 100,000 clones, about 91% of them seen once. Study-wide points: Breadth and depth of Spike-specific TCRs rose after two AZD1222 doses. In all cases, repertoires were sampled only after the peak T cell response. White British ancestry dominated among donors, who included more females, and clonal diversity was possibly underestimated.

Sequenced material: peripheral blood, taken on day 0 of AZD1222 vaccination. The receptor was derived from an adult in good health. The V and J genes are TRBV28 and TRBJ1-1; 9 nucleotides match TRBD1. The CDR3 sequence: CASNPGQGTNTEAFF. CDR3 DNA sequence: TGTGCCAGCAACCCGGGACAGGGAACGAACACTGAAGCTTTCTTT.